This entry features one TCR beta chain sequence. There is no known antigen for this receptor. No much larger clone is present one base from it, and per-base qualities are unavailable. The entry originates in a study of T cell responses to AZD1222 COVID-19 vaccine (dated by TCRdb to the early 2020s). Regarding the complete study: AZD1222 recipients whose second dose came at about 4 weeks and those whose second dose came at about 12 weeks were combined into one group, since spike-specific TCR depth and breadth did not differ between the two schedules. A total of 230 to 250 trial participants underwent TCR sequencing, of whom about 210 had received two doses of AZD1222 and about 25 had received two doses of the MenACWY control vaccine. Trial participants were enrolled by age into 18-55, 56-69 and 70-plus year subgroups, with roughly 160, 29 and 62 TCR-sequenced participants respectively. Summary of the overall study and its limitations: In the small 56-69-year group, the increase in depth fell short of significance, most likely because of low power. Only six AZD1222 recipients were SARS-CoV-2 seropositive at baseline, limiting conclusions about previously exposed vaccinees. Reportedly, almost half of the unique spike-specific TCRs recognized epitopes lying outside the regions that are mutated in the B.1.351 and B.1.1.7 variants. The whole spike protein was spanned by vaccine-associated CD4 TCRs, and dominant responses were seen in regions 160-218 and 743-854. Spike-specific TCR breadth and depth rose significantly after two AZD1222 doses compared with day 0 and with MenACWY recipients. Participants were mostly white British and included more females than males, and it was suggested by the authors that clonal diversity may have been underestimated. No day 14 peak-response samples were available, so repertoires were characterized only after the peak T cell response.

The time point label, read with the paper, signifies: baseline before first vaccination. The vaccinee samples were drawn from two UK trials, COV001 and COV002, one of which was a single-blind randomized controlled phase 2/3 trial testing AZD1222 (ChAdOx1 nCoV-19) in healthy adults. Trial participant PBMC samples were collected at day 0 and day 28 after the second dose for TCRbeta chain sequencing. The CDR3 regions of human TCRbeta chains were subjected to immunosequencing. The published analysis was carried out like this. TCRs in the repertoires were matched against a reference library of SARS-CoV-2-specific TCRs that had been generated with the MIRA antigen-specificity platform. Breadth meant the fraction of unique TCRs that were SARS-CoV-2-associated, whereas depth meant the fraction of total T cells that were SARS-CoV-2-associated. Each spike-specific TCR was assigned to its reactive spike region and to a CD4 or CD8 class using the MIRA data. Log10-transformed breadth and depth values were compared by one-way ANOVA with Sidak's multiple comparisons tests. In TCRdb, the immuneACCESS table is reduced to in-frame sequences with V and J assigned. These tables do not hold every clone; where another copy was compared, an unresolved V gene accounts for under half, and the others remain unexplained. V, J and clone size are taken as reported in that table, and D and trimming were inferred from the DNA itself. The table for this sample lists around 90,000 clones; 65% to 90% of them were counted only once. The top ten hold 5% to 6.5% of the sample.

The CDR3 covers 14 residues, taking in both the cysteine and the phenylalanine. The only DNA kept is the CDR3, 42 bases in frame from the first base. The germline V gene yields MNHEY for CDR1 and SVGEGT for CDR2. V is reduced by 5 bases and J by 5 bases, leaving a spacing of 15 bases between them. This sample comprised peripheral blood, obtained on day 0 of AZD1222 vaccination. The receptor was derived from an adult in good health. The receptor chain draws on TRBV6-2 or TRBV6-3 and TRBJ2-5; TRBD1 is possibly the D segment (5 matching bases). The CDR3 reads CASSTQGFWETQYF. The DNA reads TGTGCCAGCAGTACGCAGGGTTTTTGGGAGACCCAGTACTTC.